A selection of T cell receptor beta chains follows, all from one sample in a study of blood T cell repertoires in COVID-19. Data came from immunoSEQ multiplex PCR; TCRdb stores just in-frame clones and leaves some out. This repertoire shows fewer than 350,000 clones, more than 75% found once; its top ten account for over 2%. The sequenced sample was PBMCs or T cells enriched from blood (not recorded which). Source of these receptors: a woman aged 40-49 years with acute COVID-19. Each CDR3 is given without its conserved first and last residue.

cdr3_aa j_call v_call
SVYTGGGYGYT TRBJ1-2 TRBV29-1
ASSPGTSGGTDTQY TRBJ2-3 TRBV11-1
ASSKGTALSVTEAF TRBJ1-1 TRBV7-2
ASRGQGPTPYEQY TRBJ2-7 TRBV7-8
AWSVGMLQGLSSYNEQF TRBJ2-1 TRBV30
ASSRTVNNSPLH TRBJ1-6 TRBV7-3
ASIPGHLQETQY TRBJ2-5 TRBV21-1
ASSFEPQETQY TRBJ2-5 TRBV7-2
ASSYSKSWQVYGYT TRBJ1-2 TRBV6-6
ATSRTRTGPGSPLH TRBJ1-6 TRBV15
ASSSGQGAHGNQPQH TRBJ1-5 TRBV2
ASSVSSGFTDTQY TRBJ2-3 TRBV9
ASSRGGDLTYEQY TRBJ2-7 TRBV5-1
ASSYRDLNTEAF TRBJ1-1 TRBV6-5
ASRSWGRGGTETQY TRBJ2-5 TRBV11-2
ASSFSGADTQY TRBJ2-3 TRBV5-4
ASSQDWGRTEAF TRBJ1-1 TRBV3-1/TRBV3-2
ASTSNPGGNTEAF TRBJ1-1 TRBV7-2
ATSRATGGMTEAF TRBJ1-1 TRBV15
ASSRDSDNSPLH TRBJ1-6 TRBV7-9
ASSIDRGSGNQPQH TRBJ1-5 TRBV19
ASSWTSGDRYNEQF TRBJ2-1 TRBV7-3
ASSQRRGGANEQF TRBJ2-1 TRBV14
ATGTGVRSQY TRBJ2-7 TRBV28
AWSGTGTGGDIQY TRBJ2-4 TRBV30
ASSPDTRQGGYT TRBJ1-2 TRBV19
ASSPPGLAGGPDTQY TRBJ2-3 TRBV7-2
ASSRLGQGTYGYT TRBJ1-2 TRBV6-5
ASSRNVGQSYGYT TRBJ1-2 TRBV19
ASSQAVSGSYEQY TRBJ2-7 TRBV4-2
AWRRDSGANVLT TRBJ2-6 TRBV30
ASNKDRLLAGELF TRBJ2-2 TRBV6-5
ASSFWTGSNSPLH TRBJ1-6 TRBV27
ASTRRGGGITGELF TRBJ2-2 TRBV5-4
ASSVGVMNTEAF TRBJ1-1 TRBV9
ASPLCVDRGSVGYGYT TRBJ1-2 TRBV9
ASKGIRNTEAF TRBJ1-1 TRBV7-9
ASSLERARLAGLSYNEQF TRBJ2-1 TRBV11-2
ASSKSGRGYEQY TRBJ2-7 TRBV6-5
ASSLAGGPQETQY TRBJ2-5 TRBV5-1
ASSLLAGSGYT TRBJ1-2 TRBV12-3/TRBV12-4
ASSLGGYATDTQY TRBJ2-3 TRBV11-1
ATGLSGNTIY TRBJ1-3 TRBV15
ASSFPDYEETQY TRBJ2-5 TRBV7-2
ASRSGSLGQPQH TRBJ1-5 TRBV27
ASSPLGGGTDTQY TRBJ2-3 TRBV18
ASRYPMGNTIY TRBJ1-3 TRBV28
ARRGQVNEKLF TRBJ1-4 TRBV19
ASSGTGVLYEQY TRBJ2-7 TRBV28
SAAEGNQPQH TRBJ1-5 TRBV29-1